These 21 T cell receptor beta chains originate from one sample sequenced in a study of T cells after yellow fever vaccination. TCRdb re-analysed the 5' RACE reads in MiXCR, keeping a single row per CDR3 protein. In the table there are around 400,000 distinct CDR3 sequences, around a tenth of which are singletons. The material sequenced was PBMCs, taken on the day of the first yellow fever vaccination. The receptors stem from a man between 18 and 35 years old who received the YFV17D yellow fever vaccine.

J is TRBJ1-2 and V is TRBV28; D unresolved. The V gene lost 3 bases and the J gene lost 4 bases, with 12 bases spanning the gap. Looked up from germline, CDR1 is MDHEN and CDR2 is SYDVKM. This CDR3 spans 14 amino acids. CDR3 loop: CASSLHSLGYGYTF. The DNA of the CDR3 is TGTGCCAGCAGTTTGCACAGCCTGGGCTATGGCTACACCTTC.

The chain recombines TRBV7-2 with TRBJ2-1, with D hard to call. The CDR3 has 17 residues. Trimming took off 2 bases at V and 0 bases at J, with 14 bases between the two ends. In germline, CDR1 is SGHTA, CDR2 FQGNSA. The CDR3 DNA follows: TGTGCCAGCAGCTTAAGTGTCTGGGCCGACTCCTACAATGAGCAGTTCTTC. Translated, it gives CASSLSVWADSYNEQFF.

The chain joins TRBV30 to TRBJ1-5, with D unclear. Between the trimmed V and J ends, which lost 2 bases and 4 bases, there was a span of 6 bases. The CDR3 loop spans 12 amino acids. The germline gives CDR1 GTSNPN, CDR2 SVGIG (reference sequence). The CDR3 coding sequence is TGTGCCTGGAGTTTGGGTAATCAGCCCCAGCATTTT. Protein sequence: CAWSLGNQPQHF. The full variable domain, in which reference TRBV30 and TRBJ1-5 provide the parts outside the CDR3, is SQTIHQWPATLVQPVGSPLSLECTVEGTSNPNLYWYRQAAGRGLQLLFYSVGIGQISSEVPQNLSASRPQDRQFILSSKKLLLSDSGFYLCAWSLGNQPQHFGDGTRLSIL.

The chain couples TRBV5-1 to TRBJ2-1; D gene unclear. Per germline, CDR1 SGHRS and CDR2 YFSETQ. V shed 0 bases and J shed 4 bases, with 11 bases lying between them. There are 15 residues in the CDR3. The CDR3 loop is CASSLEARPYNEQFF. CDR3 in DNA: TGCGCCAGCAGCTTGGAAGCTCGGCCATACAATGAGCAGTTCTTC.

The genes are TRBV28 and TRBJ1-1; 8 bases fit TRBD1. The CDR3 length is 14 residues. Unmatched junction bases numbered 4, after V lost 3 bases and J lost 4 bases. Germline CDR1 MDHEN, CDR2 SYDVKM. CDR3 loop: CASSLTGVGTEAFF. CDR3 nucleotide sequence: TGTGCCAGCAGTTTGACAGGGGTCGGCACTGAAGCTTTCTTT.

This clonotype showed up just a few times. The chain recombines TRBV28 with TRBJ2-5; 8 bases match TRBD1. Germline values: CDR1 MDHEN, CDR2 SYDVKM. The ends lost 6 bases at V and 5 bases at J; junction bases unmatched: 8. This CDR3 comprises 14 residues. The CDR3: CASRPDRVWETQYF. The CDR3, as DNA: TGTGCCAGCAGACCGGACAGGGTATGGGAGACCCAGTACTTC.

This chain uses TRBV6-1 with TRBJ1-3; a weak D match, TRBD1 (6 bases). Trimming cost V 10 bases and J 3 bases, with 19 bases left between them. The germline V gene encodes CDR1 MNHNS and CDR2 SASEGT. The CDR3 sequence is 15 residues long. This CDR3 reads CATGTPGAGGNTIYF. Written as DNA, the CDR3 is TGTGCCACCGGAACTCCGGGGGCAGGTGGAAACACCATATATTTT.

There are a few counts of this clonotype. The rearrangement uses TRBV12-3 or TRBV12-4 and TRBJ2-3; D is perhaps TRBD2 (5 bases). The V gene lost 6 bases and the J gene lost 3 bases, with 16 bases spanning the gap. The CDR3 has 15 amino acids. Here the CDR3 reads CASSRGNTGTDTQYF. The CDR3 DNA follows: TGTGCCAGCAGCCGCGGCAATACGGGGACAGATACGCAGTATTTT.

This clonotype was recorded many times. The chain combines TRBV12-3 or TRBV12-4 with TRBJ1-1, with 8 positions matching TRBD1. CDR3 length: 14 residues. The V segment lost 5 bases and the J segment 6 bases; nucleotides outside the gene matches: 8. CDR3 loop: CASSPRTGIPEAFF. The CDR3 DNA reads TGTGCCAGCAGTCCCCGGACAGGGATCCCTGAAGCTTTCTTT.

V usage is TRBV20-1 and J usage is TRBJ2-1, with D perhaps TRBD1 or TRBD2 (5 bases each). This CDR3 comprises 15 residues. Per the germline V gene, CDR1 is DFQATT and CDR2 is SNEGSKA (reference sequence). V was shortened by 5 bases and J by 7 bases, with 21 bases between the two germline ends. The DNA of the CDR3 is TGCAGTGCTCTCGGCCGGGGCAGGCCCCTGAATGAGCAGTTCTTC. Encoded protein: CSALGRGRPLNEQFF.

This clonotype was observed many times. The rearrangement uses TRBV5-1 and TRBJ2-5; D might be TRBD2 (6 bases). CDR3 length equals 14 residues. The V and J ends lost 4 bases and 7 bases respectively, with 17 bases between them. CDR1 is SGHRS and CDR2 is YFSETQ in the germline V gene. As DNA, the CDR3 is TGCGCCAGCAGCCCCCAGTCGGGGGAGGTGACCCAGTACTTC. Translation: CASSPQSGEVTQYF. Filled out from reference TRBV5-1 and TRBJ2-5, the complete variable domain reads KAGVTQTPRYLIKTRGQQVTLSCSPISGHRSVSWYQQTPGQGLQFLFEYFSETQRNKGNFPGRFSGRQFSNSRSEMNVSTLELGDSALYLCASSPQSGEVTQYFGPGTRLLVL.

This chain links TRBV10-3 with TRBJ1-2; D may be TRBD1 (5 bases). This CDR3 is 14 amino acids long. V dropped 3 bases and J dropped 0 bases, with 8 bases sitting between them. Germline assignment: CDR1 ENHRY and CDR2 SYGVKD. In DNA form, the CDR3 reads TGTGCCATCAGTGACAGGGTAGCTAACTATGGCTACACCTTC. It encodes CAISDRVANYGYTF.

The genes are TRBV6-2 or TRBV6-3 and TRBJ1-2; TRBD1 is a possible D gene (6 bases). Germline V CDR1 and CDR2: MNHEY, SVGEGT. Deletions cut 6 bases from V and 7 bases from J, with 18 bases between. This CDR3 contains 14 residues. The CDR3 sequence is CASSPRTVDGGYTF. The CDR3 region has the DNA TGTGCCAGCAGCCCACGGACAGTTGATGGTGGCTACACCTTC.

The chain carries TRBV5-1 and TRBJ2-7; D perhaps matches TRBD2 (6 bases). V lost 0 bases to trimming and J lost 4 bases, with 20 bases between them. CDR3 length: 17 residues. Germline CDR1 and CDR2: SGHRS and YFSETQ. The CDR3 DNA reads TGCGCCAGCAGCTTGGCCCTGGCCGGGGGAGAGCCTTACGAGCAGTACTTC. Translating gives CASSLALAGGEPYEQYF.

The table lists this clonotype with a few counts. V is TRBV28 and J is TRBJ1-1, with D perhaps TRBD1 (5 bases). This CDR3 region has 15 residues. Deletions cut 5 bases from V and 7 bases from J, with 20 bases between. Germline loops: CDR1 MDHEN, CDR2 SYDVKM. CDR3 residues: CASSNAGTAGLEAFF. As DNA, the CDR3 is TGTGCCAGCAGTAATGCCGGGACGGCGGGACTTGAAGCTTTCTTT.

The V call is TRBV6-5, the J call TRBJ1-1; D unclear. CDR1 MNHEY and CDR2 SVGAGI come from the germline V gene. This CDR3 region has 13 residues. V was trimmed by 2 bases and J by 4 bases, leaving 8 bases between them. CDR3 sequence (DNA): TGTGCCAGCAGTTACGTCCCAGGCACTGAAGCTTTCTTT. Protein product: CASSYVPGTEAFF.

The chain joins TRBV7-2 to TRBJ1-2; no clear D. Germline-derived CDR1 and CDR2 are SGHTA and FQGNSA. V was pared by 2 bases and J by 4 bases, with 11 bases between. The CDR3 length is 14 residues. For the CDR3, the DNA is TGTGCCAGCAGCTTATCGCCTGAAGGCTATGGCTACACCTTC. This encodes CASSLSPEGYGYTF. Based on the CDR3 plus reference TRBV7-2 and TRBJ1-2, the full variable domain is GAGVSQSPSNKVTEKGKDVELRCDPISGHTALYWYRQSLGQGLEFLIYFQGNSAPDKSGLPSDRFSAERTGGSVSTLTIQRTQQEDSAVYLCASSLSPEGYGYTFGSGTRLTVV.

Details on this clonotype: The junction and the germline gene differ at one end; a read error may be behind it. This chain uses TRBV7-7 with TRBJ1-6; D not certain. This CDR3 spans 15 amino acids. CDR1 is SSHAT, CDR2 FNYEAQ, per germline (reference sequence). In nucleotides, the CDR3 is TGTGCTAGCAGCTTAGATGGCGGGGTGAATTCACCCCTCCACTTT. As protein: CASSLDGGVNSPLHF.

The V and J genes are TRBV6-2 or TRBV6-3 and TRBJ1-2; D unresolved. The length of the CDR3 is 14 residues. Trimming took 7 bases from V and 5 from J, leaving 17 bases between them. Germline assignment: CDR1 MNHEY and CDR2 SVGEGT. The CDR3 sequence: CASTIEEVEYGYTF. The CDR3 DNA sequence: TGTGCCAGCACAATAGAGGAGGTGGAGTATGGCTACACCTTC.

This clonotype was counted many times. This chain connects TRBV20-1 to TRBJ2-5; either TRBD1 or TRBD2 may fit D (5 bases each). Between the trimmed V and J ends, which lost 6 bases and 5 bases, there was a span of 13 bases. There are 12 residues in the CDR3. Germline CDR1 is DFQATT and CDR2 is SNEGSKA (reference sequence). CDR3 sequence (DNA): TGCAGTGCCCAGAGGGACCGCGAGACCCAGTACTTC. The encoded protein is CSAQRDRETQYF.

This clonotype showed up just a few times. The V call is TRBV7-8, the J call TRBJ1-2; D call uncertain. The CDR3 is 15 residues long. Trimming removed 3 bases from V and 4 bases from J, with 15 bases in between. From germline, CDR1 is SGHVS and CDR2 FQNEAQ. This chain's CDR3 is CASSLSRTPLYGYTF. The CDR3 DNA is TGTGCCAGCAGCTTGTCCCGGACGCCCCTCTATGGCTACACCTTC.